These T cell receptor beta chains were read from a single sample in a study of T cell repertoires in cytomegalovirus infection. TCRdb fed the reads into MiXCR, producing one record per CDR3 protein. The data contain around 430,000 distinct CDR3 sequences, 42% of them singletons. What these receptors recognize is not known. Sequencing used cultured PBMCs, obtained from culture after CMV antigen stimulation. The origin of the receptors is a human donor in good health (CMV status not recorded). Some clones in this sample may be carry-over from other donors' samples. The conserved cysteine and the conserved F or W are not part of the CDR3 here. The order of the fields is CDR3 length, V gene, clone size, J gene, CDR3 protein. A row's size may be missing; if present it is once, few, many or a size class.

>12|TRBV11-2|few|TRBJ2-7
ASSLEQGVYEQY
>12|TRBV7-9|few|TRBJ2-3
ASSPDRELDTQY
>13|TRBV7-9|few|TRBJ2-3
ASSLVAGYTDTQY
>13|TRBV7-2|NA|TRBJ2-3
ASSLGGGVPDTQY
>12|TRBV10-3|few|TRBJ2-1
AINGATGLDEQF
>12|TRBV18|NA|TRBJ2-2
ASSGLLNTGELF
>11|TRBV4-3|NA|TRBJ1-5
ASSQAIEQPQH
>13|TRBV6-2/TRBV6-3|NA|TRBJ2-3
ASSLRDWDTDTQY
>14|TRBV19|NA|TRBJ2-4
ASSIIAGPKGNIQY
>12|TRBV5-5|NA|TRBJ1-5
ASSFLWANQPQH
>14|TRBV11-2|NA|TRBJ2-1
ASSLDPGGSLNEQF
>16|TRBV20-1|NA|TRBJ1-2
SARDLQNFPGGLYGYT
>11|TRBV6-2/TRBV6-3|NA|TRBJ1-2
ASFPPGRDGYT
>14|TRBV7-6|NA|TRBJ2-7
ASSLTSTGGGYEQY
>13|TRBV6-2/TRBV6-3|NA|TRBJ1-2
ASSRLTALNYGYT
>13|TRBV7-2|NA|TRBJ2-7
ASSLAPPRLYEQY
>13|TRBV7-8|many|TRBJ1-1
ASSLGRTDGTEAF
>10|TRBV6-5|few|TRBJ2-1
ASSYAGYEQF
>12|TRBV20-1|once|TRBJ2-1
SAPGTDLYNEQF
>10|TRBV27|few|TRBJ2-5
ASRAGRETQY
>16|TRBV4-1|NA|TRBJ2-1
ASSQVAGTTSRYNEQF
>11|TRBV6-1|NA|TRBJ2-7
ASRGSATGEQY
>12|TRBV7-9|many|TRBJ2-1
ASSFGISYNEQF
>14|TRBV12-3/TRBV12-4|NA|TRBJ2-7
ASSPRAGARGYEQY
>14|TRBV5-1|NA|TRBJ1-6
ASSLGVVAGHSPLH
>10|TRBV7-8|NA|TRBJ2-2
LGRARTGELF
>10|TRBV7-9|few|TRBJ1-1
ASSLPGSEAF
>13|TRBV6-2/TRBV6-3|NA|TRBJ2-3
ASSYWGGSTDTQY
>16|TRBV7-6|few|TRBJ2-7
ASSSLLAGGPNLYEQY
>13|TRBV7-2|few|TRBJ2-2
ASSSRTGNTGELF
>13|TRBV6-6|NA|TRBJ1-5
ASSYVPGQGQPQH
>12|TRBV5-1|NA|TRBJ1-4
ASSSGQVEGKLF
>14|TRBV20-1|NA|TRBJ2-3
SASGSLAGGTDTQY
>12|TRBV7-6|few|TRBJ1-2
ASSLQTANYGYT
>14|TRBV7-9|NA|TRBJ2-1
ASSPEGPPVYNEQF
>14|TRBV7-9|NA|TRBJ2-1
ASSLERGSSYNEQF
>9|TRBV20-1|few|TRBJ1-5
SAWFGQPQH
>15|TRBV5-1|few|TRBJ1-2
ASSLVAHRDAGYGYT
>12|TRBV7-2|few|TRBJ2-5
ASSLVSLQETQY
>13|TRBV6-1|NA|TRBJ1-1
ASSEAGPWIVGAF
>13|TRBV12-3/TRBV12-4|few|TRBJ1-5
ASSLFGGSSQPQH
>13|TRBV7-2|many|TRBJ1-1
ASSPNGGPPTEAF
>11|TRBV27|few|TRBJ1-2
ASSSGSLYGYT
>16|TRBV4-1|NA|TRBJ2-1
ASSQMGLAGGRYNEQF
>12|TRBV7-6|NA|TRBJ2-1
ASSSPGRDNEQF
>18|TRBV12-3/TRBV12-4|NA|TRBJ2-1
ASTQTSGSYPGSSYNEQF
>11|TRBV6-2/TRBV6-3|NA|TRBJ2-1
ASGSRGYNEQF
>11|TRBV11-2|once|TRBJ2-1
ASSFYDSQEQF
>12|TRBV11-2|few|TRBJ2-3
ASSLDRLSDTQY
>17|TRBV5-1|NA|TRBJ1-3
ASSTGGGDTARSGNTIY
>12|TRBV25-1|few|TRBJ2-5
ASSDWLAGETQY